These T cell receptor beta chains were read from a single sample in a study of cytomegalovirus exposure and HLA in healthy donors. Profiling relied on immunoSEQ multiplex PCR, and the TCRdb table lists in-frame clones only, not all of them. This sample has under 200,000 clones, with roughly 91% found just once. Sequenced sample: PBMCs. These receptors all stem from a woman between 18 and 30 years old in good health and CMV-seropositive. Both conserved end residues are part of each CDR3. A D gene is named only where the DNA matches it firmly. Clone size is given for some rows only: seen once, a few or many times, or a class if the clone is expanded.

D gene	V gene	clone size	J gene	CDR3 protein	CDR3 DNA
TRBD2	TRBV19	NA	TRBJ2-7	CASSTVGAGYEQYF	TGTGCCAGTAGTACGGTGGGAGCGGGGTACGAGCAGTACTTC
NA	TRBV25-1	NA	TRBJ1-5	CASSEFGAHQPQHF	TGTGCCAGCAGTGAATTTGGGGCCCATCAGCCCCAGCATTTT
NA	TRBV9	NA	TRBJ2-1	CASQPAGGEQFF	TGTGCCAGCCAACCGGCGGGCGGTGAGCAGTTCTTC
TRBD2	TRBV10-1	NA	TRBJ2-1	CASSKLLAGGINEQFF	TGCGCCAGCAGCAAGTTACTAGCGGGAGGGATCAATGAGCAGTTCTTC
NA	TRBV7-2	NA	TRBJ2-3	CASSVEGRGWNTQYF	TGTGCCAGCAGCGTAGAGGGCAGGGGTTGGAATACGCAGTATTTT
TRBD1	TRBV27	NA	TRBJ2-7	CASSLSGQGSHEQYF	TGTGCCAGCAGTTTATCGGGACAGGGGTCCCACGAGCAGTACTTC
NA	TRBV4-2	few	TRBJ2-1	CASSQATRNEQFF	TGTGCCAGCAGCCAAGCTACCAGGAATGAGCAGTTCTTC
NA	TRBV5-1	NA	TRBJ1-5	CASSLDGGLNQPQHF	TGCGCCAGCAGCTTGGACGGGGGACTCAATCAGCCCCAGCATTTT
NA	TRBV28	NA	TRBJ2-7	CASSLGPNEQYF	TGTGCCAGCAGTTTAGGGCCCAACGAGCAGTACTTC
NA	TRBV28	NA	TRBJ1-1	CASDLQGSTEAFF	TGTGCCAGCGACCTCCAGGGGAGCACTGAAGCTTTCTTT
NA	TRBV5-6	NA	TRBJ2-7	CASSLAAGLARAPAIF	TGTGCCAGCAGCTTGGCGGCAGGGCTGGCGAGAGCTCCGGCGATCTTC
NA	TRBV18	NA	TRBJ1-5	CASSWGRGGNQPQHF	TGTGCCAGCTCATGGGGCAGGGGTGGAAATCAGCCCCAGCATTTT
NA	TRBV7-9	once	TRBJ2-7	CASSPKYGGLDFEQYF	TGTGCCAGCAGCCCTAAATACGGGGGGCTCGACTTTGAGCAGTACTTC